A selection of T cell receptor beta chains follows, all from one sample in a study of cytomegalovirus exposure and HLA in healthy donors. Measured with immunoSEQ multiplex PCR; TCRdb has only the in-frame clones, and not every one. Its clone listing holds under 150,000 clones. Material: PBMCs. The receptor source for this set is a man aged 40-49 years in good health and CMV-seronegative. CDR3s include the opening cysteine and the closing phenylalanine or tryptophan. Each record gives: V gene, J gene, D gene, CDR3 protein, CDR3 DNA. D genes are given only for firm matches.

TRBV11-2,TRBJ2-7,NA,CASSAPRSDRWYEQYF,TGTGCCAGCAGCGCGCCCCGATCCGACAGGTGGTACGAGCAGTACTTC
TRBV27,TRBJ2-7,TRBD2,CASSPNPGLAGGPVEQYF,TGTGCCAGCAGCCCCAACCCGGGACTAGCGGGGGGGCCCGTCGAGCAGTACTTC
TRBV29-1,TRBJ2-4,TRBD2,CSGLAGKNIQYF,TGCAGCGGACTAGCGGGGAAGAACATTCAGTACTTC
TRBV5-4,TRBJ1-2,TRBD1,CASSLVGGAGINYGYTF,TGTGCCAGCAGCTTGGTAGGGGGCGCGGGTATTAACTATGGCTACACCTTC
TRBV27,TRBJ1-1,NA,CASSLSAGANTEAFF,TGTGCCAGCAGTTTATCGGCGGGGGCAAACACTGAAGCTTTCTTT
TRBV7-3,TRBJ1-2,NA,CASSLRQSTNYGYTF,TGTGCCAGCAGCTTACGACAGTCAACTAACTATGGCTACACCTTC
TRBV4-2,TRBJ2-5,TRBD2,CASSLQTLAGETQYF,TGTGCCAGCAGCCTACAGACACTAGCGGGGGAGACCCAGTACTTC
TRBV7-6,TRBJ1-4,TRBD1,CASSPRDRGRGEKLFF,TGTGCCAGCAGCCCCCGGGACAGGGGCCGGGGCGAAAAACTGTTTTTT
TRBV4-3,TRBJ1-6,NA,CASSQESLLASYNSPLHF,TGCGCCAGCAGCCAAGAAAGTCTCCTAGCCAGCTATAATTCACCCCTCCACTTT
TRBV6-5,TRBJ2-7,NA,CASSYTGLGEQYF,TGTGCCAGCAGTTACACAGGGCTAGGGGAGCAGTACTTC
TRBV6-5,TRBJ2-7,NA,CASSRTGGPYEQYF,TGTGCCAGCAGTCGAACGGGGGGCCCCTACGAGCAGTACTTC
TRBV5-6,TRBJ1-4,NA,CASSLVTGEKLFF,TGTGCCAGCAGCTTGGTGACGGGGGAAAAACTGTTTTTT
TRBV19,TRBJ1-2,NA,CASTPDNGRNYGYTF,TGTGCCAGTACCCCGGACAATGGTAGAAACTATGGCTACACCTTC
TRBV5-1,TRBJ2-2,NA,CASSLVAVANTGELFF,TGCGCCAGCAGCTTGGTGGCGGTCGCGAACACCGGGGAGCTGTTTTTT
TRBV9,TRBJ2-1,NA,CASSVEGYEQFF,TGTGCCAGCAGCGTAGAGGGGTATGAGCAGTTCTTC
TRBV9,TRBJ2-5,TRBD1,CASSAQQGAGETQYF,TGTGCCAGCAGCGCCCAACAGGGGGCCGGAGAGACCCAGTACTTC
TRBV9,TRBJ2-5,NA,CASSLEETQYF,TGTGCCAGCAGCCTCGAGGAGACCCAGTACTTC
TRBV7-3,TRBJ2-7,NA,CASSFDRSGRCYEQYF,TGTGCCAGCAGCTTTGATAGGTCAGGGAGGTGCTACGAGCAGTACTTC
TRBV2,TRBJ1-6,TRBD1,CASRGDRARDSPLHF,TGTGCCAGCAGGGGGGACAGGGCCCGGGATTCACCCCTCCACTTT
TRBV11-2,TRBJ2-1,NA,CASSPLASNEQFF,TGTGCCAGCAGCCCTCTAGCCTCTAATGAGCAGTTCTTC
TRBV4-1,TRBJ1-1,NA,CASSQGGMNTEAFF,TGCGCCAGCAGCCAGGGGGGGATGAACACTGAAGCTTTCTTT
TRBV29-1,TRBJ2-7,TRBD1,CSARTGNYEQYF,TGCAGCGCTCGGACAGGGAACTACGAGCAGTACTTC